This T cell receptor beta chain stems from a study of blood T cells in healthy people across ages. Comment on this clonotype: Its antigen is as yet unknown.

Study-wide results and limits: Shifts in expanded clonotypes may have been confounded by donor CMV status, which was unknown. Long-lived donors carried more naive CD4+ cells and greater diversity than aged donors.

The second PCR ran roughly 6 to 11 cycles with a sample-barcoded 5' primer and J-beta primers. TCRdb processed the 5' RACE reads anew with MiXCR; each CDR3 protein has one entry. Found here are 700,000 or so distinct CDR3 sequences, around 38% of them singletons; the top ten hold 30%. What was sequenced was blood. The sequence was obtained from a man older than 75 in good health.

CDR3 residues: CASSIHPGQMNTEAFF. The CDR3 DNA is TGTGCCAGCAGCATCCACCCGGGACAGATGAACACTGAAGCTTTCTTT. V and J are TRBV7-8 and TRBJ1-1, with 7 bases identical to TRBD1. V lost 5 bases, J lost 0 bases, and 9 bases stayed unmatched. In germline, CDR1 is SGHVS, CDR2 FQNEAQ. The CDR3 has 16 residues.